This T cell receptor (beta chain) was documented in a study of blood T cell repertoires in COVID-19. Germline-derived CDR1 and CDR2 are SEHNR and FQNEAQ (reference sequence). Trimming took 7 bases from V and 9 from J, leaving 13 bases between them. CDR3 length: 13 residues. Seattle enrolled patients during active infection and tracked them longitudinally. Sequenced by immunoSEQ multiplex PCR; TCRdb stores in-frame clones only, minus some. Of some 160,000 clones listed, around 86% are singletons. The receptor comes from a woman of 80 years or more with COVID-19, enrolled during active disease. The gene calls are TRBV7-9 and TRBJ2-6, with D unresolved. Input material: peripheral blood. CDR3 sequence: CASTERVGNVLTF. The CDR3 nucleotides read TGTGCCAGCACTGAACGGGTAGGCAACGTCCTGACTTTC.